The clone carrying this TCR beta chain has at least ten counts. Its target is unknown. This sample is part of a study of regulatory T cells in long-lasting Graves disease. Study-wide results and limits: Investigators studied peripheral blood only, not thyroid tissue.

The sample's time point: newly diagnosed GD, antithyroid drugs for less than 3 months. PBMC-derived RNA was used for the TCR library. Trimming at V came to 0 bases and at J to 3 bases, leaving 3 bases not matched to a gene. The germline V gene has CDR1 SGHNT and CDR2 YYREEE (reference sequence). The CDR3 extends over 15 amino acids. Relying on iRepertoire HTBI primers and Arm-PCR of CDR3 regions, the team built TCR beta libraries. Via MiXCR, TCRdb re-called the multiplex PCR reads, giving one row per CDR3 protein. This table has 550,000 or so distinct CDR3 sequences, approximately 12% appearing once. In addition, the sample was reused for a study of T cells in Graves' hyperthyroidism and ophthalmopathy. Turning to that study: Each diagnosis drew on symptoms, thyroxine, TRAb, thyroid ultrasound and orbital computed tomography findings. The TCR CDR3 first-round RT-PCR relied on the HTBI primer set. From stable hyperthyroidism, ophthalmopathy was set apart by a 13 V-J model.

This chain connects TRBV5-4 to TRBJ2-1; 7 bases match TRBD2. The TCR comes from a woman younger than 45 with Graves disease. The sample consisted of peripheral blood mononuclear cells (PBMCs), taken at new diagnosis, from a patient treated with antithyroid drugs. CDR3 nucleotide sequence: TGTGCCAGCAGCTTGGAGGCTAGCGGCTACAATGAGCAGTTCTTC. Protein: CASSLEASGYNEQFF. The full variable domain, completed using reference TRBV5-4 and TRBJ2-1, is ETGVTQSPTHLIKTRGQQVTLRCSSQSGHNTVSWYQQALGQGPQFIFQYYREEENGRGNFPPRFSGLQFPNYSSELNVNALELDDSALYLCASSLEASGYNEQFFGPGTRLTVL.